This is a list of T cell receptor beta chains from one sample in a study of cytomegalovirus exposure and HLA in healthy donors. This table comes from immunoSEQ multiplex PCR, and its TCRdb copy is limited to in-frame clones, with some not included. The table has under 200,000 clones, 82% seen once. The sequencing input was PBMCs. These receptors all come from a woman in her forties or fifties in good health and CMV-seronegative. The CDR3 runs from the conserved cysteine through the conserved F or W. The D gene is left open where the match is weak. Clone size is shown for a subset of rows, as once, few, many or a class of expanded clone.

D	J	V	size	DNA	CDR3
TRBD1	TRBJ1-2	TRBV4-2	NA	TGTGCCAGCAGCCCTACTCAGGGGGTAGGCGGCTACACCTTC	CASSPTQGVGGYTF
TRBD1	TRBJ1-3	TRBV30	NA	TGTGCCTGGAGTCCCTTAGGACAGGGTGGAAACACCATATATTTT	CAWSPLGQGGNTIYF
NA	TRBJ1-1	TRBV7-9	few	TGTGCCAGCAGCTTACAAGGCGGCACTGAAGCTTTCTTT	CASSLQGGTEAFF
NA	TRBJ2-1	TRBV15	NA	TGTGCCACCAGCAGAGTAGTGAGCAATGAGCAGTTCTTC	CATSRVVSNEQFF
NA	TRBJ2-1	TRBV7-9	NA	TGTGCCAGCAGCAGCCCAGGGCAGTTCTTC	CASSSPGQFF
NA	TRBJ1-5	TRBV6-1	NA	TGTGCCAGCAGTGAAGTTGACAGCTCGGTGCCCCAGCATTTT	CASSEVDSSVPQHF
NA	TRBJ1-2	TRBV27	NA	TGTGCCAGCAGTCCAGGGACACGACCTAACTATGGCTACACCTTC	CASSPGTRPNYGYTF
NA	TRBJ1-4	TRBV7-2	NA	TGTGCCAGCAGCGATAGGGGAACTAATGAAAAACTGTTTTTT	CASSDRGTNEKLFF
NA	TRBJ2-7	TRBV5-4	NA	TGTGCCAGCAGCTGGAGGACAGCCGACGAGCAGTACTTC	CASSWRTADEQYF
TRBD2	TRBJ2-5	TRBV15	NA	TGTGCCACCAGCAGAGATTGGGGGGGAAAAGAGACCCAGTACTTC	CATSRDWGGKETQYF
TRBD1	TRBJ2-6	TRBV19	NA	TGTGCCAGTAGTACGATTACAGGGGGCTCTGGGGCCAACGTCCTGACTTTC	CASSTITGGSGANVLTF
TRBD1	TRBJ2-5	TRBV7-9	NA	TGTGCCAGCAGCCCAAGGGACAGGGGGCCGGAGACCCAGTACTTC	CASSPRDRGPETQYF
NA	TRBJ2-7	TRBV28	NA	TGTGCCAGCAGCCCCCCTCAGGGGCACCACGAGCAGTACTTC	CASSPPQGHHEQYF
NA	TRBJ1-1	TRBV2	once	TGTGCCAGCAGTAACCCTTCGGGGGGCTACGATGGTACTGAAGCTTTCTTT	CASSNPSGGYDGTEAFF
TRBD1	TRBJ1-4	TRBV5-4	once	TGTGCCAGCAGTTCCTCCGGGACAGGGGACCCTACCCGAGAAAAACTGTTTTTT	CASSSSGTGDPTREKLFF
NA	TRBJ1-4	TRBV5-1	NA	TGCGCCAGCAGCCTGGGGCAGGGCGATGAAAAACTGTTTTTT	CASSLGQGDEKLFF
TRBD1	TRBJ1-2	TRBV28	NA	TGTGCCAGCAGTCCCACAGGGGGGGTCTATGGCTACACCTTC	CASSPTGGVYGYTF
NA	TRBJ2-2	TRBV5-1	few	TGCGCCAGCAGCCAGCAGGGTGGCAACACCGGGGAGCTGTTTTTT	CASSQQGGNTGELFF
TRBD2	TRBJ2-1	TRBV9	few	TGTGCCAGCAGTGAAACTAGCGGGGGGGCCTTCAATGAGCAGTTCTTC	CASSETSGGAFNEQFF
TRBD2	TRBJ2-7	TRBV7-7	NA	TGTGCCAGCAGCCCAGGACTAGCACGGAAGGCCGAGCAGTACTTC	CASSPGLARKAEQYF
TRBD2	TRBJ2-5	TRBV10-3	NA	TGTGCCATCGCGGGGAGGGCCGGGGAGACCCAGTACTTC	CAIAGRAGETQYF
TRBD1	TRBJ1-2	TRBV2	NA	TGTGCCAGCAGACCTGCGGGACAGGGTTACGGCTACACCTTC	CASRPAGQGYGYTF
NA	TRBJ1-5	TRBV19	NA	TGTGCCAGTAGTAAGACAGGAGGAGGTCAGCCCCAGCATTTT	CASSKTGGGQPQHF
NA	TRBJ1-3	TRBV5-1	NA	TGCGCCAGCAGCTTGGACTTCTCGGGGGGAGGAAACACCATATATTTT	CASSLDFSGGGNTIYF
TRBD1	TRBJ2-7	TRBV27	NA	TGTGCCAGCGGGATGACAGGGCCAAGCTCCTACGAGCAGTACTTC	CASGMTGPSSYEQYF
TRBD1	TRBJ2-3	TRBV7-9	NA	TGTGCCAGCAGCTCGGGACAGCTAAACACAGATACGCAGTATTTT	CASSSGQLNTDTQYF
NA	TRBJ2-7	TRBV5-1	NA	TGCGCCAGCTCGACAAGACAGGTCTCGATCTACGAGCAGTACTTC	CASSTRQVSIYEQYF
TRBD2	TRBJ2-7	TRBV28	NA	TGTGCCAGCAGTTTATTTGCTAGCGGTCTTTCCTACGAGCAGTACTTC	CASSLFASGLSYEQYF
TRBD1	TRBJ1-4	TRBV10-3	NA	TGTGCCATCAGTGACGCACAGGGGGCTAATGAAAAACTGTTTTTT	CAISDAQGANEKLFF
NA	TRBJ2-1	TRBV30	NA	TGTGCCTGGAGTGTGCTTGGGGTTTGGGGCGGTGAGCAGTTCTTC	CAWSVLGVWGGEQFF
NA	TRBJ2-7	TRBV5-1	NA	TGCGCCAGCAGCTTGTCGGGGGATTTCTACGAGCAGTACTTC	CASSLSGDFYEQYF
NA	TRBJ2-7	TRBV28	NA	TGTGCCAGCAGTCCGTCAGGTACCTACGAGCAGTACTTC	CASSPSGTYEQYF
NA	TRBJ2-3	TRBV27	few	TGTGCCAGCAAGAGGGCAGTGCGAACAGATACGCAGTATTTT	CASKRAVRTDTQYF